The entry below describes one T cell receptor beta chain. The antigen remains undetermined. The PCR contained 60 Vbeta and 13 Jbeta primers. Only in-frame clones appear in the TCRdb table, and some are missing; sequencing was by immunoSEQ multiplex PCR. The sample includes some 170,000 clones, approximately 78% of them seen just once. These data come from a study of cytomegalovirus exposure and HLA in healthy donors. For the study at large: Earlier, 110 million or so unique TCR beta sequences were recovered from about 170 million T cells by an analysis. General study findings and limits: Trimming of TCR beta V- and J-genes showed a link, identified in a later analysis, to a missense DCLRE1C variant. The study labeled 164 TCR beta chains cytomegalovirus-associated.

This CDR3 contains 14 residues. V gave up 3 bases and J gave up 4 bases, with 12 bases separating them. The germline V gene encodes CDR1 LNHDA and CDR2 SQIVND (reference sequence). Participants comprised healthy donors of bone marrow. Sequencing was carried out using PBMCs. The source is a human donor in good health. The chain combines TRBV19 with TRBJ1-2; tentatively, D is TRBD1 (6 bases). In DNA form, the CDR3 reads TGTGCCAGTAGTATCTCCCCACAGGGCTATGGCTACACCTTC. As protein: CASSISPQGYGYTF. Based on the CDR3 plus reference TRBV19 and TRBJ1-2, the full variable domain is DGGITQSPKYLFRKEGQNVTLSCEQNLNHDAMYWYRQDPGQGLRLIYYSQIVNDFQKGDIAEGYSVSREKKESFPLTVTSAQKNPTAFYLCASSISPQGYGYTFGSGTRLTVV.